This T cell receptor (beta chain) was sequenced for a study of brain T cells in children with intractable seizures (dated by TCRdb to the early 2020s). Background on the whole study: A NanoString immunology panel was first used to screen resected brain tissue from around 57 pediatric epilepsy surgery cases for immune gene transcripts. Among the 12 selected surgery cases, eight also had pre-surgery blood sequenced, leaving four with brain tissue only. Broader findings and caveats from the paper: Because sequencing depth differed between pre- and post-surgery blood, the absence of clones from the pre-surgery sample may reflect undersampling. Viral specificity was inferred solely from CDR3 sequence similarity, and the HCMV serostatus of the patients was not known.

CDR1 and CDR2 are read off the germline V gene (reference sequence) as SGHNT and YYREEE. The CDR3 has 14 amino acids, counting the end cysteine and phenylalanine. The retained sequence is limited to the CDR3, 42 bases, with the frame set at the first base. Relative to germline, V is 3 bases shorter and J is 5 bases shorter, with 15 bases between their ends. TCR beta chain sequences were generated from genomic DNA using the immunoSEQ assay. In the paper's pipeline: CDR3 sequences that did not begin with the conserved framework cysteine at position 104 were removed by hand. To get clonality, the normalized Shannon's Diversity Index was subtracted from one, giving values from 0 (maximal diversity) to 1 (oligoclonal). To check whether a given CDR3 had different frequencies in two samples, for example brain versus blood, chi-squared comparison-of-proportions tests were used. Public clonotypes were identified by searching immuneACCESS, and similarity to known antiviral clonotypes was assessed with the VDJdb browser. TCRdb carries this immuneACCESS record with in-frame sequences only. Its versions omit some clonotypes, under half of them owing to an unresolved V gene in the studies checked, with the rest unexplained. The DNA gave D and trimming, while V, J and clone size come from that table. Present in this sample are around 80,000 clones, 91% of which were seen just once. The ten largest clonotypes hold approximately 24% of the sample.

In light of the paper, this sample's time point label describes: resected brain tissue, or blood drawn just prior to surgery. The surgery cases that showed the highest brain T cell transcript signatures were chosen for TCR beta chain sequencing of brain tissue, and of blood when it was available. Before surgery, patients had received at least one anti-epileptic drug. The TCR-sequenced patients were children whose drug-resistant epilepsy was caused by tuberous sclerosis complex, focal cortical dysplasia, Rasmussen encephalitis or hemimegalencephaly. The blood samples were collected right before the epilepsy surgery. The Monarch genomic DNA purification kit was used to extract bulk genomic DNA from unsorted brain tissue and from whole blood. As concerns this clone: Its recognized antigen is unknown. No clone much larger than this one lies a single base away; base qualities are absent.

This clonotype was obtained from a girl aged 2 to 9 with Rasmussen encephalitis and intractable seizures. The starting material was peripheral blood, obtained at surgery. The rearrangement combines TRBV5-4 with TRBJ2-7; the D segment could be TRBD2, given 6 matching bases. The CDR3 region: CASSSGTARNEQYF. The DNA sequence is as follows: TGTGCCAGCAGCTCGGGGACTGCCAGAAACGAGCAGTACTTC.